The sequence of this T cell receptor beta chain was determined in a study of neurological immune-mediated disorders. Study results and limitations: Private repertoires in all groups were suggested, as expanded clones shared no CDR3 amino acid sequences across subjects. Whereas HTLV-1-associated myelopathy showed the most TCR clonal expansion, multiple sclerosis showed the least, with levels below those of healthy controls.

Sorted libraries were derived from about a million CD4+ or CD8+ T cells. Sequencing runs each generated in excess of 160 million TCR-beta sequences derived from 15-18 subjects. MiXCR, run by TCRdb on the 5' RACE reads, gives a single entry per CDR3 protein. The sample comprises 14,000 or so distinct CDR3 sequences, 13% of which are singletons, and roughly two fifths rests with the top ten. Turning to this clonotype: Its antigen is undetermined.

The receptor was derived from a female donor with HTLV-1-associated myelopathy (HAM/TSP). What was sequenced was CD8+ T cells from blood.

This chain's CDR3 is CASSKWGLAGYESTDTRYF. CDR3 DNA: TGTGCCAGCAGCAAATGGGGACTAGCGGGGTATGAGAGCACAGATACGCGGTATTTT. V gene TRBV21-1 combines with J gene TRBJ2-3; whether TRBD2, the table's D call, matches the DNA was not checked. TRBV21-1 is an annotated pseudogene. The CDR3 extends over 19 amino acids.